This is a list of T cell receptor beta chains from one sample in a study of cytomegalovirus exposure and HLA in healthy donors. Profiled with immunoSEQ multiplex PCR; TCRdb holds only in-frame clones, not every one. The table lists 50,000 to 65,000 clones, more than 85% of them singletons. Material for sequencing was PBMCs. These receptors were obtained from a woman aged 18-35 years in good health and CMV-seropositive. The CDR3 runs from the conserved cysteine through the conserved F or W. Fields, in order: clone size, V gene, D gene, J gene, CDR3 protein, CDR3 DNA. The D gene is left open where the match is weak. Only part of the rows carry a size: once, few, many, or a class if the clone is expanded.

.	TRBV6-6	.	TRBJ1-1	CASSPPTYGTEAFF	TGTGCCAGCAGTCCCCCAACATACGGGACTGAAGCTTTCTTT
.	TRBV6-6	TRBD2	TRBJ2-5	CASSYASGVVPETQYF	TGTGCCAGCAGTTACGCTAGCGGTGTGGTACCTGAGACCCAGTACTTC
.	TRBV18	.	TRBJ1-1	CASSYNTGWGTEAFF	TGTGCCAGCTCATATAATACAGGGTGGGGTACTGAAGCTTTCTTT
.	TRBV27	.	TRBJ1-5	CASSLRTVRGNQPQHF	TGTGCCAGCAGTTTAAGGACAGTTCGGGGAAATCAGCCCCAGCATTTT
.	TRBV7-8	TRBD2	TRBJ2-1	CASSLRSSGYNEQFF	TGTGCCAGCAGCTTAAGGTCTAGCGGGTACAATGAGCAGTTCTTC
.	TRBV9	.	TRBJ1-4	CASTTGAGANEKLFF	TGTGCCAGCACAACTGGGGCAGGGGCTAATGAAAAACTGTTTTTT
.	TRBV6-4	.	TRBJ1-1	CASNEQTVNTEAFF	TGTGCCAGCAACGAACAAACAGTGAACACTGAAGCTTTCTTT
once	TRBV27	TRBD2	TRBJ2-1	CASSPTSGIPYNEQFF	TGTGCCAGCAGTCCGACTAGCGGGATTCCCTACAATGAGCAGTTCTTC
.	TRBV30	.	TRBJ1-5	CAWSRGNNQPQHF	TGTGCCTGGAGTCGGGGGAACAATCAGCCCCAGCATTTT
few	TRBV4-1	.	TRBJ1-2	CASSPPGLPIYGYTF	TGCGCCAGCAGCCCCCCCGGACTTCCTATCTATGGCTACACCTTC
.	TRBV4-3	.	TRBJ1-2	CASSHPGQGVGGYTF	TGCGCCAGCAGCCATCCGGGACAAGGAGTTGGTGGCTACACCTTC
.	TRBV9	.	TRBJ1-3	CASSVAGEPGNTIYF	TGTGCCAGCAGCGTAGCGGGGGAGCCGGGAAACACCATATATTTT
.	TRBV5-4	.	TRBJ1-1	CASSPRQADEAFF	TGTGCCAGCAGCCCGCGACAGGCGGATGAAGCTTTCTTT
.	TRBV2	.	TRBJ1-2	CASIPRTANYGYTF	TGTGCCAGCATTCCTCGGACAGCTAACTATGGCTACACCTTC
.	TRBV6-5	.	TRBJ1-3	CASSRASGSGNTIYF	TGTGCCAGCAGCCGGGCCTCGGGGTCAGGAAACACCATATATTTT